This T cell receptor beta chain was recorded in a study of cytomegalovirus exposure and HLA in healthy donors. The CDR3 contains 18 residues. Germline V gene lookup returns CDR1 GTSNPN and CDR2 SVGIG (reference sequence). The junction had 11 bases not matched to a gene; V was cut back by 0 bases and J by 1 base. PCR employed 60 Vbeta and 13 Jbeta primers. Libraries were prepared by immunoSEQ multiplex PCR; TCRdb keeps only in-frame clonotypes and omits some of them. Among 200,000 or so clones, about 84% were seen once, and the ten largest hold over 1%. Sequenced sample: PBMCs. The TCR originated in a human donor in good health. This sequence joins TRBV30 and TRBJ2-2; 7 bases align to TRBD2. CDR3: CAWSVRKWSSGNTGELFF. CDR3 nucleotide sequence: TGTGCCTGGAGTGTACGGAAGTGGTCTAGCGGGAACACCGGGGAGCTGTTTTTT. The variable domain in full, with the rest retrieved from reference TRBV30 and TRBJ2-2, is SQTIHQWPATLVQPVGSPLSLECTVEGTSNPNLYWYRQAAGRGLQLLFYSVGIGQISSEVPQNLSASRPQDRQFILSSKKLLLSDSGFYLCAWSVRKWSSGNTGELFFGEGSRLTVL.